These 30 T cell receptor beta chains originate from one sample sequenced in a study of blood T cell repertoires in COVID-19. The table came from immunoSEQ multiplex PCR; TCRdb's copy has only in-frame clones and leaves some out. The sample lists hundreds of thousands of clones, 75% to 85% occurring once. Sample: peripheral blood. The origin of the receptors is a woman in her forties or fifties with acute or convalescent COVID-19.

CDR3 protein: CSVEETGGNEQFF. CDR3 DNA sequence: TGCAGCGTTGAAGAGACAGGGGGCAATGAGCAGTTCTTC. V usage is TRBV29-1 and J usage is TRBJ2-1, with 9 positions matching TRBD1. Trimming cost V 0 bases and J 6 bases; bases outside gene matches: 0. Per the germline V gene, CDR1 is SQVTM and CDR2 is ANQGSEA. This CDR3 contains 13 residues.

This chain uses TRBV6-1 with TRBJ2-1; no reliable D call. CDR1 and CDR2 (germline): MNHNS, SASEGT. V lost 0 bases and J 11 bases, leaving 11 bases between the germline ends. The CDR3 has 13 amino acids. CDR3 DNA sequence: TGTGCCAGCAGTGAAGCGCGGCTCCCTAAGCAGTTCTTC. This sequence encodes CASSEARLPKQFF.

CDR3 loop: CASSPRTAGSGYTF. The CDR3 bases are TGTGCCAGCAGCCCTAGGACAGCCGGAAGCGGCTACACCTTC. This chain joins TRBV7-8 and TRBJ1-2, with TRBD1 as a possible D gene (6 bases). Germline lookup yields CDR1 SGHVS and CDR2 FQNEAQ. This CDR3 spans 14 amino acids. Trimming removed 5 bases from V and 8 bases from J, with 18 bases in between.

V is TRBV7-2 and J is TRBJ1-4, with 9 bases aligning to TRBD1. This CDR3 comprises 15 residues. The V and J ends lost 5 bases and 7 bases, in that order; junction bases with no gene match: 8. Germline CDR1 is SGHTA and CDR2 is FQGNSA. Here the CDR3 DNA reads TGTGCCAGCAGCCCCTGGACAGGGGCGACTGAAAAACTGTTTTTT. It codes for CASSPWTGATEKLFF.

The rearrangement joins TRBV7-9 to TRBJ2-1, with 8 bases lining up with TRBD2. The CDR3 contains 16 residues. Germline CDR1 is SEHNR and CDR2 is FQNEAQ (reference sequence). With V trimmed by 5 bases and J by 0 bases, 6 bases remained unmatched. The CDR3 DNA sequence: TGTGCCAGCAGCGCCCACGGGACTAGCTCCTACAATGAGCAGTTCTTC. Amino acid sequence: CASSAHGTSSYNEQFF.

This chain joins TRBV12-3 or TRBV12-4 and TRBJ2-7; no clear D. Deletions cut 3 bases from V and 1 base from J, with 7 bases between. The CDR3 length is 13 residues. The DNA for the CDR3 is TGTGCCAGCAGTTTGCCTAGTTCCTACGAGCAGTACTTC. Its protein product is CASSLPSSYEQYF.

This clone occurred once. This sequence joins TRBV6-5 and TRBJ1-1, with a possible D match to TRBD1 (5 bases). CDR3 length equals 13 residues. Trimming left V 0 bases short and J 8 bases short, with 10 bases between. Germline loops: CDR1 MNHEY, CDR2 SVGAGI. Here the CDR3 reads CASSYSRGREAFF. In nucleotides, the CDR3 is TGTGCCAGCAGTTACTCACGGGGGAGGGAAGCTTTCTTT.

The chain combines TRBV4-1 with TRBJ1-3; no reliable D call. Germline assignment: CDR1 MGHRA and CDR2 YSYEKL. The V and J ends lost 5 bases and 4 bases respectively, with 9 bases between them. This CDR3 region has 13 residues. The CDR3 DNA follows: TGCGCCAGCAGCTCAGACACCGGAAACACCATATATTTT. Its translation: CASSSDTGNTIYF.

The CDR3 loop is CASARGPSQPQHF. The CDR3 coding sequence is TGTGCCAGCGCCAGGGGGCCCTCCCAGCCCCAGCATTTT. The chain carries TRBV6-5 and TRBJ1-5; 8 bases are shared with TRBD1. CDR1 and CDR2 from the germline V gene are MNHEY and SVGAGI. V shed 8 bases and J 7 bases; nucleotides not matched to a gene: 7. CDR3 length: 13 residues.

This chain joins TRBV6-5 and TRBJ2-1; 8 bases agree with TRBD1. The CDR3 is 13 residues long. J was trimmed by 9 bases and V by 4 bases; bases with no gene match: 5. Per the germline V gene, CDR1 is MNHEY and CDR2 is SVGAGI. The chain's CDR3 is CASSSGTGFEQFF. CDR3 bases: TGTGCCAGCAGTTCAGGGACAGGATTTGAGCAGTTCTTC.

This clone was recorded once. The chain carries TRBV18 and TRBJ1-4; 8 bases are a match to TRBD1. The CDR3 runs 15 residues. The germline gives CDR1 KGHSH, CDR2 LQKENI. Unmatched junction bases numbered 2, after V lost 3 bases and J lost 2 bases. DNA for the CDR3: TGTGCCAGCTCACCCACAGGGGGGACTAATGAAAAACTGTTTTTT. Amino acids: CASSPTGGTNEKLFF.

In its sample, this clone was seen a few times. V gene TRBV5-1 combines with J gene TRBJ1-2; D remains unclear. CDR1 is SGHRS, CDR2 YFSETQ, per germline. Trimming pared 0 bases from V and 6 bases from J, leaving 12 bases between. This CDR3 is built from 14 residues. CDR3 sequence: CASSLAPGTHGYTF. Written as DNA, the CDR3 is TGCGCCAGCAGCTTGGCCCCGGGAACTCATGGCTACACCTTC.

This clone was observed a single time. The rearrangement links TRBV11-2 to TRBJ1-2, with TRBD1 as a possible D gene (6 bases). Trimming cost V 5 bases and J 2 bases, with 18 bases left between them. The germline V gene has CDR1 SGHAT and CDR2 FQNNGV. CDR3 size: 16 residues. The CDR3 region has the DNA TGTGCCAGCAGCCGAACCACAGGACAGCTCAACTATGGCTACACCTTC. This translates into CASSRTTGQLNYGYTF.

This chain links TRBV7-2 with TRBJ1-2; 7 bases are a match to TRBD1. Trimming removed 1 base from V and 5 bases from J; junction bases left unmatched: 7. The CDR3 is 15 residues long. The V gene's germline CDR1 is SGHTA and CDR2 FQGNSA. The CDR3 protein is CASSLGGSGGYGYTF. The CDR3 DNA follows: TGTGCCAGCAGCTTAGGCGGGTCAGGGGGGTATGGCTACACCTTC.

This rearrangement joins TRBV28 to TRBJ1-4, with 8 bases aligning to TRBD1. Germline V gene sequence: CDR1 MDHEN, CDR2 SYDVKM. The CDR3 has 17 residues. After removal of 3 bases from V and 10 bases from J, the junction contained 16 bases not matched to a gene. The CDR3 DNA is TGTGCCAGCAGTTTGATGGACAGGGTCGACTTGGGGGGAAAACTGTTTTTT. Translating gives CASSLMDRVDLGGKLFF.

Here the CDR3 reads CASTTGGSGANVLTF. In DNA, the CDR3 is TGTGCCAGCACCACAGGGGGCTCTGGGGCCAACGTCCTGACTTTC. The chain recombines TRBV28 with TRBJ2-6; the match to TRBD1 covers 8 bases. The CDR3 is made up of 15 amino acids. V lost 7 bases, J lost 0 bases, and 2 bases stayed unmatched. Germline CDR1 is MDHEN and CDR2 is SYDVKM.

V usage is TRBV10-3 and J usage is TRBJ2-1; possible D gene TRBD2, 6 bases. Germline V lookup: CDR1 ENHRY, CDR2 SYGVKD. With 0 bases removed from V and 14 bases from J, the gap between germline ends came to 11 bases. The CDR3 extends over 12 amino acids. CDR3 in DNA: TGTGCCATCAGTGAGTCTGTTGGGGAGGAGTTCTTC. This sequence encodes CAISESVGEEFF.

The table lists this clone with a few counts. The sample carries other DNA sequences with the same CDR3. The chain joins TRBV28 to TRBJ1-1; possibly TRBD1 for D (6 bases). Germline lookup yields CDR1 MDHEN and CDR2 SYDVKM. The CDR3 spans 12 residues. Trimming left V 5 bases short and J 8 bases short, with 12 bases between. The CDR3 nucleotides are TGTGCCAGCAGTCCGCCTGGGACAGAAGCTTTCTTT. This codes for CASSPPGTEAFF.

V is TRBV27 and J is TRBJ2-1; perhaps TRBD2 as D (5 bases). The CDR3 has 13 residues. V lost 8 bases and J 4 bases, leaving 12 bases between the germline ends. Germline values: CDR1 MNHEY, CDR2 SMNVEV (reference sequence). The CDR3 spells CASHTRNYNEQFF. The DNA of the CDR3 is TGTGCCAGCCACACTAGAAATTACAATGAGCAGTTCTTC.

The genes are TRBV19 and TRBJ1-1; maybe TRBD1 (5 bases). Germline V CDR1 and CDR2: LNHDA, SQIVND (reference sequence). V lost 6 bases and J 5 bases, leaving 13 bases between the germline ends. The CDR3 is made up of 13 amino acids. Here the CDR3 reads CASSRSRGTEAFF. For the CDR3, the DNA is TGTGCCAGTAGCAGATCACGGGGGACTGAAGCTTTCTTT.

This chain's CDR3 is CASSLRGHHTGELFF. CDR3 coding DNA: TGTGCCAGCAGCCTCCGGGGACACCACACCGGGGAGCTGTTTTTT. The genes are TRBV7-3 and TRBJ2-2; a possible D gene is TRBD1 (6 bases). Per germline, CDR1 SGHTA and CDR2 FQGTGA. The V end lost 5 bases, the J end lost 3 bases, and 13 bases lay between the germline ends. The CDR3 extends over 15 amino acids. Drawing the rest from reference TRBV7-3 and TRBJ2-2, the complete variable domain is GAGVSQTPSNKVTEKGKYVELRCDPISGHTALYWYRQSLGQGPEFLIYFQGTGAADDSGLPNDRFFAVRPEGSVSTLKIQRTERGDSAVYLCASSLRGHHTGELFFGEGSRLTVL.

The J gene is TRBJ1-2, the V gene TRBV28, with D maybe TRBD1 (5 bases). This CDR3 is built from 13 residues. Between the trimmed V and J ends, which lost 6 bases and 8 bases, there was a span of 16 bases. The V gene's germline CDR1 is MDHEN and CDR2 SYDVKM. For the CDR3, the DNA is TGTGCCAGCAGGGCAGGGTTTAAGATGGGCTACACCTTC. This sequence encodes CASRAGFKMGYTF.

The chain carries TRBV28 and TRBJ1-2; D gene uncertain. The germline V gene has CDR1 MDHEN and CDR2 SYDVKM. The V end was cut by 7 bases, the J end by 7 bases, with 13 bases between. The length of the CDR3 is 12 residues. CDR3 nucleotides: TGTGCCAGCATGCGGGTCCCCTCTGGCTACACCTTC. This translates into CASMRVPSGYTF.

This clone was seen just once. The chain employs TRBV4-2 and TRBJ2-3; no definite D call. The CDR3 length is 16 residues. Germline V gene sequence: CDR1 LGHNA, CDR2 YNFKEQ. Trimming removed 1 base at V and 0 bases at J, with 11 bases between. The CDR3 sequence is CASSQVSYSSTDTQYF. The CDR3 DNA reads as TGTGCCAGCAGCCAAGTTAGCTATTCTAGCACAGATACGCAGTATTTT.

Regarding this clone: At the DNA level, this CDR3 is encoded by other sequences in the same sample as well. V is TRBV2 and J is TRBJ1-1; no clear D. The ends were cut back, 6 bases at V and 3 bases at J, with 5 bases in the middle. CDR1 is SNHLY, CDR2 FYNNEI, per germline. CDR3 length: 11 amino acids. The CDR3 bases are TGTGCCAGCAGAGCGTACACTGAAGCTTTCTTT. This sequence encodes CASRAYTEAFF. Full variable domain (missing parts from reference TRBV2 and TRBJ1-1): EPEVTQTPSHQVTQMGQEVILRCVPISNHLYFYWYRQILGQKVEFLVSFYNNEISEKSEIFDDQFSVERPDGSNFTLKIRSTKLEDSAMYFCASRAYTEAFFGQGTRLTVV.

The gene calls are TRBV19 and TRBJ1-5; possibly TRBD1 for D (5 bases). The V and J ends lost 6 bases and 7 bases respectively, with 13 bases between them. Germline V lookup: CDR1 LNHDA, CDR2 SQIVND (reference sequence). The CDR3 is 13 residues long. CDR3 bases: TGTGCCAGTAGGGTCGGGGGGACGCAGCCCCAGCATTTT. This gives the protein CASRVGGTQPQHF. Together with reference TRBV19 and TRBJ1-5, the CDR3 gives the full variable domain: DGGITQSPKYLFRKEGQNVTLSCEQNLNHDAMYWYRQDPGQGLRLIYYSQIVNDFQKGDIAEGYSVSREKKESFPLTVTSAQKNPTAFYLCASRVGGTQPQHFGDGTRLSIL.

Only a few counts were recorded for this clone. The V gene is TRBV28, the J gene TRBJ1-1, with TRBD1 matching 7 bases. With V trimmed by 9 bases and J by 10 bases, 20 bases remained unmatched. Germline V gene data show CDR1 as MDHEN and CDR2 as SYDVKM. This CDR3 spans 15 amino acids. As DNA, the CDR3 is TGTGCCAGTTGGGACTTAGGGGGCGGGTTTGGGTCAGCTTTCTTT. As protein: CASWDLGGGFGSAFF.

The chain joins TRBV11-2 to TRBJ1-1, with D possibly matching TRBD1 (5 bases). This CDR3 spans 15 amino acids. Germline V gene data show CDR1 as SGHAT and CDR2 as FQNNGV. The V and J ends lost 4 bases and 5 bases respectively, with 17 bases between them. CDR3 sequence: CASSSERGGRTEAFF. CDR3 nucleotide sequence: TGTGCCAGCAGCTCGGAGCGGGGGGGACGGACTGAAGCTTTCTTT. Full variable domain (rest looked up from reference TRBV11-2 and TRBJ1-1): EAGVAQSPRYKIIEKRQSVAFWCNPISGHATLYWYQQILGQGPKLLIQFQNNGVVDDSQLPKDRFSAERLKGVDSTLKIQPAKLEDSAVYLCASSSERGGRTEAFFGQGTRLTVV.

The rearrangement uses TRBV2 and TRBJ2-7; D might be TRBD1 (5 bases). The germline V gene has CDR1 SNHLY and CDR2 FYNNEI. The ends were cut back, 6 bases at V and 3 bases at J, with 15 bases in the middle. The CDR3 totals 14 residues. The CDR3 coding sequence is TGTGCCAGCAGAGACTTATGGGGCGGCTACGAGCAGTACTTC. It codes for CASRDLWGGYEQYF.

This CDR3 is CASNNRDRGGNTIYF. The CDR3, as DNA: TGTGCCAGCAATAACCGGGACAGGGGGGGGAACACCATATATTTT. The chain is built from TRBV6-5 and TRBJ1-3; 11 nucleotides align to TRBD1. J gave up 7 bases and V 7 bases, and 9 bases lay outside the gene matches. The CDR3 consists of 15 residues. Germline CDR1 and CDR2: MNHEY and SVGAGI.